Listed below are T cell receptor beta chains from one sample, sequenced in a study of OX40 agonist ivuxolimab in advanced cancers. The protocol was immunoSEQ multiplex PCR, while the TCRdb copy is restricted to in-frame clones and leaves out a portion. The repertoire holds 50,000 to 60,000 clones, around nine tenths seen once, with about 1% in the top ten. The sample here was CD4+ or CD8+ T cells sorted from blood, taken in a trial of the OX40 agonist ivuxolimab. The receptor source for this set is an adult with an advanced solid tumor such as melanoma, head and neck, liver or kidney cancer. Both conserved end residues are part of each CDR3. The order of the fields is J gene, V gene, CDR3 protein.

J gene: TRBJ2-1
V gene: TRBV7-2
CDR3 protein: CASSFMVDSNEQFF

J gene: TRBJ1-4
V gene: TRBV11-2
CDR3 protein: CASSLVADRTTNEKLFF

J gene: TRBJ2-1
V gene: TRBV6-1
CDR3 protein: CASRVSGTYNEQFF

J gene: TRBJ1-1
V gene: TRBV7-8
CDR3 protein: CASSFQGIGEAFF

J gene: TRBJ1-3
V gene: TRBV18
CDR3 protein: CASSPAGGTGNTIYF

J gene: TRBJ2-5
V gene: TRBV28
CDR3 protein: CASSLDRAFQETQYF

J gene: TRBJ2-1
V gene: TRBV7-2
CDR3 protein: CASSLDGTSGDNEQFF

J gene: TRBJ2-3
V gene: TRBV9
CDR3 protein: CASSVDLGAAIGAGGNTDTQYF

J gene: TRBJ2-1
V gene: TRBV5-5
CDR3 protein: CASSLPGTFNEQFF

J gene: TRBJ2-2
V gene: TRBV9
CDR3 protein: CASSKDRSNTGELFF

J gene: TRBJ2-7
V gene: TRBV10-3
CDR3 protein: CAISGPLGTSHYEQYF

J gene: TRBJ2-7
V gene: TRBV7-7
CDR3 protein: CASSLATGGYEQYF

J gene: TRBJ1-5
V gene: TRBV30
CDR3 protein: CAWSVGGPQHF

J gene: TRBJ1-2
V gene: TRBV28
CDR3 protein: CASSFARGNYGYTF

J gene: TRBJ2-3
V gene: TRBV18
CDR3 protein: CASSPAGTSGSTDTQYF

J gene: TRBJ1-2
V gene: TRBV10-3
CDR3 protein: CAISRTEPNYGYTF

J gene: TRBJ2-3
V gene: TRBV19
CDR3 protein: CASSEQAGGVTDTQYF

J gene: TRBJ2-1
V gene: TRBV4-1
CDR3 protein: CASSQSGEPGQFF

J gene: TRBJ2-1
V gene: TRBV9
CDR3 protein: CASSLDGPIYNEQFF

J gene: TRBJ2-3
V gene: TRBV28
CDR3 protein: CASSPYRATVDTQYF

J gene: TRBJ1-1
V gene: TRBV10-3
CDR3 protein: CAISGTGNTEAFF

J gene: TRBJ1-1
V gene: TRBV23-1
CDR3 protein: CASMQVGRGEAFF

J gene: TRBJ1-3
V gene: TRBV9
CDR3 protein: CASSPGASGNTIYF

J gene: TRBJ2-7
V gene: TRBV7-8
CDR3 protein: CASSAGQTISRRSSYEQYF

J gene: TRBJ2-2
V gene: TRBV7-3
CDR3 protein: CASRWDLGTGELFF

J gene: TRBJ2-4
V gene: TRBV28
CDR3 protein: CASSFKSFRAKNIQYF

J gene: TRBJ2-5
V gene: TRBV2
CDR3 protein: CASTKSRQETQYF